The TCR beta chain described here comes from a study of read filtering for tumor transcriptome and immune sequencing (TCRdb year 2020). General notes on the study: Of the patients in the cohort, some 17 were male and 14 to 15 were female, and their mean age was about 68 years, with a range of about 45 to 85. TCR repertoires obtained by targeted immune repertoire sequencing and by bulk whole-transcriptome sequencing performed on the same bone marrow samples were compared. Under revised international staging, about 8 patients fell into R-ISS I, more than 15 into R-ISS II and about 7 into R-ISS III. After DNase treatment, whole-transcriptome libraries were prepared with the TruSeq RNA Access Library Prep Kit. One main goal was a read-filtering strategy for immune repertoire data, in particular deciding whether clonotypes backed by only one read should be removed. Per sample, about 4.05 to 10.27 million TCR-region mapped reads were obtained with IR-seq, compared with only about 85 to 1273 with RNA-seq.

The Immunoverse kit was used to build TCR libraries from about 430 ng RNA, with molecular barcoded adaptors covering alpha/delta and beta/gamma chains. TCR library preparation used the same RNA that was used for transcriptome sequencing. Sequencing of the TCR libraries was done on an Illumina HiSeq 4000 with 2 x 150 cycles. For the original study's pipeline: With MiXCR, TCR reads were aligned to human V, D, J and C references and assembled into CDR3 clonotypes, with quality filtering and error correction included. The tcR package in R was used for analysis of clonotype counts and gene usage diversity. For inspection of raw mapping reads, RNA-seq reads were mapped by STAR aligner version 2.5.3a onto GRCh37 of the human genome. IR-seq fastq files were randomly downsampled with Seqtk 1.3 to test the effect of sequencing depth on detected clonotypes. Using fastp trimming at Q25 and MiXCR clonotype assembly, TCRdb reanalyzed the public sequencing data and kept in-frame beta chains. A single entry per CDR3 protein holds the most common genes and DNA from its merged rows. TCRdb's processing, not the study's, gives the V and J calls here. This sample holds 85,000 to 100,000 distinct CDR3 sequences; roughly 21% were observed only once. The ten biggest clones cover 11% of the sample.

Findings and caveats that apply to the study as a whole: In IR-seq, roughly four fifths of clonotypes but roughly 4% of total reads were represented by single-read clonotypes, whereas in RNA-seq, approximately 70% of clonotypes and almost 45% of reads were represented by single-read clonotypes. Rather than purified T cells, the sorted CD138-negative fraction was a mixed bone marrow immune population. Compared with RNA-seq, IR-seq captured clonotypes at much greater depth and more reliably, and a smaller IR-seq throughput was enough to identify most of the shared clonotypes. The correlation between IR-seq and RNA-seq shared clonotype proportions rose when single-read clonotypes were removed.

The CDR3, from cysteine to phenylalanine, totals 15 residues. The only DNA kept is the CDR3, 45 bases in frame from the first base. Looking up the germline V gene yields CDR1 SGHAT and CDR2 FQNNGV. V lost 6 bases and J lost 3 bases; the stretch between them is 15 bases long. Notes on this clonotype: Its cognate antigen has yet to be identified. The input lacks base qualities; no much larger clone sits a single base away.

Each patient had bone marrow sampled at the time of active disease. Isolation of bone marrow mononuclear cells was performed by Ficoll-Hypaque density gradient centrifugation. To remove myeloma plasma cells, the cells were labeled with CD138 magnetic microbeads on a MACS separator, and CD138-negative cells were then collected by negative selection. Flow cytometry on an Attune NxT with CD138 antibodies was used to check the purity of the isolated cells. TRIzol reagent was used to extract total RNA, and a NanoDrop spectrophotometer was used to quantify the extracted RNA. Paired RNA-seq and IR-seq were performed on each patient's CD138-negative bone marrow sample.

The sequenced material came from a population of CD138-negative cells sorted from bone marrow. The cell subset or site label here, explained by the study, means: bone marrow mononuclear cells depleted of CD138+ plasma/myeloma cells by negative magnetic selection. This receptor was obtained from a donor at least 40 years old with multiple myeloma. The rearranged segments are TRBV11-2 and TRBJ2-1; TRBD1 is a possible D gene, resting on 5 matching bases. The CDR3 loop reads CASSDLGADYNEQFF. The DNA sequence is as follows: TGTGCCAGCAGTGACCTTGGGGCCGACTACAATGAGCAGTTCTTC.